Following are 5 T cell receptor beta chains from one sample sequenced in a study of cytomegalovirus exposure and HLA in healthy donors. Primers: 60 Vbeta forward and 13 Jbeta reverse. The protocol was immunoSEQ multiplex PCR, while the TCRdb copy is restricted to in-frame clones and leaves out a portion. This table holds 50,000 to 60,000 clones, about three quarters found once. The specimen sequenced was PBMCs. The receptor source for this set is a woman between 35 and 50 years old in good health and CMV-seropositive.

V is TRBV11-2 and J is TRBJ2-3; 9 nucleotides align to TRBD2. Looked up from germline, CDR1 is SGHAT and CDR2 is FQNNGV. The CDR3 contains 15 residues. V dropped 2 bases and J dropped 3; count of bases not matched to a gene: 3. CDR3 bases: TGTGCCAGCAGCTTAATGCTAGCGGGGACAGATACGCAGTATTTT. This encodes CASSLMLAGTDTQYF.

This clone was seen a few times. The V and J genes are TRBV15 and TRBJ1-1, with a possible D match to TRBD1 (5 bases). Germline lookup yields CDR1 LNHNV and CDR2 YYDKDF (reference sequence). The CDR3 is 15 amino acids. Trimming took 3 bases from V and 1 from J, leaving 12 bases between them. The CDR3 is CATSRRPTANTEAFF. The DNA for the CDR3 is TGTGCCACCAGCAGGCGTCCGACAGCGAACACTGAAGCTTTCTTT.

Here the CDR3 DNA reads TGTGCCAGCAGCCAGGTGGCGGGGGCGAGCATTCAGTACTTC. This encodes CASSQVAGASIQYF. V usage is TRBV14 and J usage is TRBJ2-4, with D possibly being TRBD2 (7 bases). Germline V gives CDR1 SGHDN, CDR2 FVKESK. CDR3 length: 14 residues. Trimming left V 3 bases short and J 9 bases short, with 15 bases between.

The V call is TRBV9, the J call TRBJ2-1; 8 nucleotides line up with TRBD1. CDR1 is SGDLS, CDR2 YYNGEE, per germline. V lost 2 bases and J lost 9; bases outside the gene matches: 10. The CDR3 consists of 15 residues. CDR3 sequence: CASSVRGQGAVEQFF. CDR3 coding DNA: TGTGCCAGCAGCGTGCGGGGTCAGGGGGCGGTTGAGCAGTTCTTC.

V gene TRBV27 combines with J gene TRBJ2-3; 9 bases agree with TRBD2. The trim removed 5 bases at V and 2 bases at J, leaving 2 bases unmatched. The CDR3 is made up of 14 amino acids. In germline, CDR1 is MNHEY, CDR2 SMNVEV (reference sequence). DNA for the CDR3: TGTGCCAGCAGTGTGGGACTAGCCACAGATACGCAGTATTTT. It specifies CASSVGLATDTQYF.